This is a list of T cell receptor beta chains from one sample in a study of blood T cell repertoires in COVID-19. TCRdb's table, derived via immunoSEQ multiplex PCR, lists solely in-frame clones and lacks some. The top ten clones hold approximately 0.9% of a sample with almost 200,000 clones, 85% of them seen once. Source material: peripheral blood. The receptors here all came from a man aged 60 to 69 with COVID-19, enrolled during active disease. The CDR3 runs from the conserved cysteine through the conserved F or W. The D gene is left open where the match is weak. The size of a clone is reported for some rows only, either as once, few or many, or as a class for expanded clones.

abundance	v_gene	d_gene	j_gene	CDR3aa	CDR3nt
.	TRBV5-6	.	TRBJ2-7	CASSGPTEGLYYEQYF	TGTGCCAGCAGCGGTCCCACCGAGGGTTTATACTACGAGCAGTACTTC
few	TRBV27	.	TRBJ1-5	CASSTGDSGSKKPQHF	TGTGCCAGCAGTACCGGGGACTCGGGTAGCAAAAAGCCCCAGCATTTT
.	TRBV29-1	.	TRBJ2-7	CSVERGSYEQYF	TGCAGCGTTGAACGGGGCTCCTACGAGCAGTACTTC
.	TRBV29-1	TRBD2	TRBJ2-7	CSVGEGNYEQYF	TGCAGCGTTGGGGAGGGGAACTACGAGCAGTACTTC
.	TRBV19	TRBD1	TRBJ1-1	CASSPRGWTGFGTEAFF	TGTGCCAGTAGTCCACGTGGGTGGACAGGGTTCGGCACTGAAGCTTTCTTT
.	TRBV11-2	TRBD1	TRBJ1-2	CASSLHPGTGGFNYGYTF	TGTGCCAGCAGCTTACACCCCGGGACAGGGGGTTTTAACTATGGCTACACCTTC
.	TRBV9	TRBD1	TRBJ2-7	CASSVEGTGEYEQYF	TGTGCCAGCAGCGTAGAGGGGACAGGGGAATACGAGCAGTACTTC
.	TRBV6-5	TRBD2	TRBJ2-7	CASRRLARWDYEQYF	TGTGCCAGCAGAAGACTAGCGCGATGGGACTACGAGCAGTACTTC
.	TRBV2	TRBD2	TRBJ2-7	CASGPGLAGPYEQYF	TGTGCCAGCGGGCCCGGACTAGCGGGACCCTACGAGCAGTACTTC
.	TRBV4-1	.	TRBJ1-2	CASSQSRADGYTF	TGCGCCAGCAGCCAATCCAGGGCTGATGGCTACACCTTC
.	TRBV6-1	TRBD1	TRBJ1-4	CASSERLTGVTNEKLFF	TGTGCCAGCAGTGAGCGGCTGACAGGGGTGACTAATGAAAAACTGTTTTTT
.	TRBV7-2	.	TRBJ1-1	CASSPPERNRNTEAFF	TGTGCCAGCAGCCCTCCCGAGAGGAATCGGAACACTGAAGCTTTCTTT
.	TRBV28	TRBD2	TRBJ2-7	CAVMSSGTYEQYF	TGTGCAGTTATGTCTAGCGGGACCTACGAGCAGTACTTC
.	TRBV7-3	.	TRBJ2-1	CASSSSLYNEQFF	TGTGCCAGCAGCTCGTCCCTTTACAATGAGCAGTTCTTC
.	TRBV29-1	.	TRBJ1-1	CSVEDLIGDTEAFF	TGCAGCGTTGAAGATCTTATCGGGGACACTGAAGCTTTCTTT
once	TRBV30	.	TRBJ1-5	CAWRSPDRFSNQPQHF	TGTGCCTGGAGATCCCCCGATCGGTTTAGCAATCAGCCCCAGCATTTT
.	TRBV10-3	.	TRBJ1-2	CAISEGPGSGDGYTF	TGTGCCATCAGTGAGGGGCCGGGGTCTGGGGATGGCTACACCTTC
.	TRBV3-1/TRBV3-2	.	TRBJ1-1	CASSLNSGTEAFF	TGTGCCAGCAGCCTCAATAGTGGCACTGAAGCTTTCTTT
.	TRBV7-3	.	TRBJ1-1	CASSLAGHMNTEAFF	TGTGCCAGCAGCTTAGCAGGACACATGAACACTGAAGCTTTCTTT
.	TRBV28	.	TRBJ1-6	CASSTDGNSPLHF	TGTGCCAGCAGTACCGACGGGAATTCACCCCTCCACTTT
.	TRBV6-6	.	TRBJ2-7	CASSISYEQYF	TGTGCCAGCAGTATATCCTACGAGCAGTACTTC
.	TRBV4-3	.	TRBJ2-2	CASSQDGGVTGELFF	TGCGCCAGCAGCCAAGATGGAGGGGTCACCGGGGAGCTGTTTTTT
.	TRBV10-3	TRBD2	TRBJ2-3	CAISGGLAGNTDTQYF	TGTGCCATCAGTGGGGGACTAGCGGGGAACACAGATACGCAGTATTTT
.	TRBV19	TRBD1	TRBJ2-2	CASSRGQGSTGELFF	TGTGCCAGTAGCCGGGGACAGGGGTCCACCGGGGAGCTGTTTTTT
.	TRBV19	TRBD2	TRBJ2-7	CASSLTSGLKSYEQYF	TGTGCCAGTAGTCTGACTAGCGGGCTTAAATCCTACGAGCAGTACTTC
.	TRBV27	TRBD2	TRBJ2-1	CASSPSWGGGRAFPYNEQFF	TGTGCCAGCAGTCCCTCCTGGGGGGGCGGGAGGGCTTTTCCCTACAATGAGCAGTTCTTC
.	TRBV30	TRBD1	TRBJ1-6	CAWSGATGAFNSPLHF	TGTGCCTGGAGTGGGGCGACAGGGGCATTTAATTCACCCCTCCACTTT
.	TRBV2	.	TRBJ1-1	CASSAQGSVNTEAFF	TGTGCCAGCAGTGCACAGGGATCGGTTAACACTGAAGCTTTCTTT
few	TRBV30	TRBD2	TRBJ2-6	CAWGLAGSGANVLTF	TGTGCCTGGGGACTAGCGGGCTCTGGGGCCAACGTCCTGACTTTC
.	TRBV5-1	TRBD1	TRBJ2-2	CASGQRNTGELFF	TGCGCCTCGGGACAGAGGAACACCGGGGAGCTGTTTTTT
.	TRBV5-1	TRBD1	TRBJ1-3	CASSSSTGSGNTIYF	TGCGCCAGCAGTTCGTCGACAGGGAGTGGAAACACCATATATTTT
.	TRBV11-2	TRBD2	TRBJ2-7	CASSSDSGRIYEQYF	TGTGCCAGCAGCTCAGACAGCGGGAGAATCTACGAGCAGTACTTC
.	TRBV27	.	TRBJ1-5	CASSVGDSNQPQHF	TGTGCCAGCAGTGTAGGGGATAGCAATCAGCCCCAGCATTTT
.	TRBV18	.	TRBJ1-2	CASSLRGASYGYTF	TGTGCCAGCTCCCTCAGAGGCGCCTCCTATGGCTACACCTTC
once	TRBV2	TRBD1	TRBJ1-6	CASSVGDSSYNSPLHF	TGTGCCAGCAGTGTCGGGGACAGCTCCTATAATTCACCCCTCCACTTT
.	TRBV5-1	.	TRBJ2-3	CASSQTGYWADTQYF	TGCGCCAGCAGTCAGACAGGTTATTGGGCAGATACGCAGTATTTT
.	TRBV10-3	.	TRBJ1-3	CAISESPGRGSGNTIYF	TGTGCCATCAGTGAGTCCCCCGGCAGAGGGTCTGGAAACACCATATATTTT
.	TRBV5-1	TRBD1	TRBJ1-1	CASSSVPGQGWNTEAFF	TGCGCCAGCAGCTCCGTCCCGGGACAGGGTTGGAACACTGAAGCTTTCTTT
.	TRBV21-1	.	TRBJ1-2	CASSKSGGKGYTF	TGTGCCAGCAGCAAAAGCGGAGGTAAGGGCTACACCTTC
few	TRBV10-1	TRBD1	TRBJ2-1	CASSEGTVFYNEQFF	TGCGCCAGCAGTGAGGGGACAGTTTTCTACAATGAGCAGTTCTTC
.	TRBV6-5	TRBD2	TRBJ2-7	CASSYVAGAYEQYF	TGTGCCAGCAGTTACGTAGCGGGAGCCTACGAGCAGTACTTC